These 7 T cell receptor beta chains originate from one sample sequenced in a study of T cell responses to AZD1222 COVID-19 vaccine. Profiled with immunoSEQ multiplex PCR; TCRdb holds only in-frame clones, not every one. The sample includes 110,000 to 150,000 clones, roughly 93% of them seen just once. The starting material was peripheral blood, obtained on day 0 of AZD1222 vaccination. The receptors here all came from an adult in good health.

The chain joins TRBV11-2 to TRBJ2-3; D is ambiguous. CDR1 and CDR2 (germline): SGHAT, FQNNGV. V was clipped by 1 base and J by 0 bases, with 8 bases between them. The CDR3 totals 15 residues. Here the CDR3 reads CASSLGRPSTDTQYF. The CDR3 DNA follows: TGTGCCAGCAGCTTAGGGCGGCCCAGCACAGATACGCAGTATTTT.

V is TRBV5-1 and J is TRBJ2-1; 8 nucleotides line up with TRBD1. There are 14 residues in the CDR3. Germline CDR1 reads SGHRS; CDR2 reads YFSETQ. V lost 2 bases and J lost 13; bases outside the gene matches: 11. CDR3 DNA: TGCGCCAGCAGCTTCTTGGGGACAGGAGAAAAACAGTTCTTC. The encoded protein is CASSFLGTGEKQFF.

V is TRBV5-6 and J is TRBJ2-2; D is undetermined. The CDR3 has 16 residues. Germline assignment: CDR1 SGHDT and CDR2 YYEEEE. Trimming stripped 6 bases from V and 2 bases from J, with 17 bases between. The DNA for the CDR3 is TGTGCCAGCACCTATTGGTCAGTTACTAACACCGGGGAGCTGTTTTTT. This sequence encodes CASTYWSVTNTGELFF.

For the CDR3, the DNA is TGTGCCAGCAGTCCATCCGGACCCGCTTCCGAGCAGTACTTC. Protein product: CASSPSGPASEQYF. The chain links TRBV28 to TRBJ2-7, with D unresolved. The CDR3 totals 14 residues. Germline lookup yields CDR1 MDHEN and CDR2 SYDVKM. Trimming removed 5 bases at V and 6 bases at J, with 17 bases between.

This chain connects TRBV30 to TRBJ2-6; weak D call: TRBD1 (5 bases). Germline values: CDR1 GTSNPN, CDR2 SVGIG (reference sequence). Deletions cut 8 bases from V and 0 bases from J, with 8 bases between. The CDR3 has 13 residues. CDR3 amino acids: CAGDSSGANVLTF. In DNA, the CDR3 is TGTGCCGGAGACAGCTCTGGGGCCAACGTCCTGACTTTC.

This clone was counted only a few times. The chain recombines TRBV20-1 with TRBJ2-1; D unresolved. V shed 6 bases and J shed 8 bases, with 11 bases lying between them. The CDR3 is 11 residues long. Germline-derived CDR1 and CDR2 are DFQATT and SNEGSKA (reference sequence). CDR3 bases: TGCAGTGCCCTCGTAGGGCATGAGCAGTTCTTC. It specifies CSALVGHEQFF.

V gene TRBV18 combines with J gene TRBJ1-1; no clear D. CDR3 length equals 11 residues. Germline CDR1 is KGHSH and CDR2 is LQKENI. The V end was cut by 2 bases, the J end by 6 bases, with 4 bases between. CDR3 DNA sequence: TGTGCCAGCTCACCAGGATCTGAAGCTTTCTTT. Its protein is CASSPGSEAFF.